The 30 T cell receptor beta chains below all came from one sample that was sequenced in a study of shared clonotypes between healthy human individuals. This table comes from immunoSEQ multiplex PCR, and its TCRdb copy is limited to in-frame clones, with some not included. The sample lists millions of clones; around nine tenths were seen once. The sample was naive CD4+ T cells sorted from blood. Subset here: CD45RA+ positively selected. The receptors were gathered from a man aged 18 to 30 in good health.

The chain recombines TRBV6-1 with TRBJ2-1; TRBD2 aligns across 10 bases. The CDR3 has 13 amino acids. The germline V gene encodes CDR1 MNHNS and CDR2 SASEGT. The J segment lost 10 bases and the V segment lost 8 bases, leaving 8 bases of the junction unmatched. In DNA, the CDR3 is TGTGCCAGCCAGCGGGAGGGCCGCGGGGAGCAGTTCTTC. Residues: CASQREGRGEQFF.

A word on this clone: At the DNA level, this CDR3 is encoded by other sequences in the same sample as well. This CDR3 is CASSLQGANTEAFF. The CDR3 DNA sequence: TGTGCCAGTAGTCTGCAGGGGGCGAACACTGAAGCTTTCTTT. The gene calls are TRBV19 and TRBJ1-1; 8 nucleotides agree with TRBD1. V lost 5 bases, J lost 1 base, and 3 bases stayed unmatched. This CDR3 comprises 14 residues. CDR1 is LNHDA, CDR2 SQIVND, per germline (reference sequence). Using reference TRBV19 and TRBJ1-1 for the parts outside the CDR3, the full variable domain is DGGITQSPKYLFRKEGQNVTLSCEQNLNHDAMYWYRQDPGQGLRLIYYSQIVNDFQKGDIAEGYSVSREKKESFPLTVTSAQKNPTAFYLCASSLQGANTEAFFGQGTRLTVV.

The chain recombines TRBV25-1 with TRBJ1-2; 9 nucleotides line up with TRBD1. With V trimmed by 5 bases and J by 7 bases, 2 bases remained unmatched. The germline gives CDR1 MGHDK, CDR2 SYGVNS. The length of the CDR3 is 12 residues. The CDR3 DNA reads as TGTGCCAGCAGTACAGGGGGCTTTGGCTACACCTTC. This sequence encodes CASSTGGFGYTF.

To note about this clone: The sample carries other DNA sequences with the same CDR3. The chain couples TRBV5-1 to TRBJ2-3, with D perhaps assigned TRBD1 or TRBD2 (5 bases each). Trimming took 0 bases from V and 2 from J, leaving 7 bases between them. Germline CDR1 is SGHRS and CDR2 is YFSETQ. The CDR3 is 14 residues long. CDR3 sequence: CASSLVGVTDTQYF. CDR3 nucleotides: TGCGCCAGCAGCTTGGTGGGGGTCACAGATACGCAGTATTTT.

V is TRBV7-2 and J is TRBJ2-5, with a tentative D call TRBD2 (5 bases). Per the germline V gene, CDR1 is SGHTA and CDR2 is FQGNSA. CDR3 length equals 12 residues. V lost 8 bases, J lost 5 bases, and 12 bases lay in between. The CDR3 sequence is CASGRDLETQYF. The DNA for the CDR3 is TGTGCCAGCGGACGGGATCTCGAGACCCAGTACTTC.

This chain uses TRBV30 with TRBJ2-6; 7 positions agree with TRBD2. The CDR3 has 16 residues. CDR1 is GTSNPN and CDR2 is SVGIG in the germline V gene (reference sequence). J gave up 4 bases and V 1 base, and 7 bases lay outside the gene matches. Written as DNA, the CDR3 is TGTGCCTGGAGTGCCAGCGGGACCGGCGGGGCCAACGTCCTGACTTTC. It is translated as CAWSASGTGGANVLTF.

CDR3 nucleotides: TGTGCCAGCAGCTCGCTGGCAGGGGCTCCCTATGGCTACACCTTC. This gives the protein CASSSLAGAPYGYTF. The rearrangement links TRBV7-9 to TRBJ1-2; perhaps TRBD1 as D (6 bases). Germline CDR1 is SEHNR and CDR2 is FQNEAQ (reference sequence). This CDR3 region has 15 residues. V lost 4 bases and J 4 bases, leaving 16 bases between the germline ends. The full variable domain, with the rest looked up from reference TRBV7-9 and TRBJ1-2, is DTGVSQNPRHKITKRGQNVTFRCDPISEHNRLYWYRQTLGQGPEFLTYFQNEAQLEKSRLLSDRFSAERPKGSFSTLEIQRTEQGDSAMYLCASSSLAGAPYGYTFGSGTRLTVV.

V gene TRBV10-1 combines with J gene TRBJ2-6; unclear D gene. The CDR3 is 14 amino acids. Germline V gives CDR1 WNHNN, CDR2 SYGVQD (reference sequence). With 4 bases removed from V and 2 bases from J, the gap between germline ends came to 6 bases. The CDR3 nucleotides are TGCGCCAGCAGTGGGGGTACTGGGGCCAACGTCCTGACTTTC. It codes for CASSGGTGANVLTF.

The chain is built from TRBV18 and TRBJ2-5; D might be TRBD2 (5 bases). The V gene's germline CDR1 is KGHSH and CDR2 LQKENI. V shed 4 bases and J shed 0 bases, with 15 bases lying between them. The CDR3 contains 16 residues. The CDR3 sequence is CASSLVSGLYQETQYF. The DNA of the CDR3 is TGTGCCAGCTCACTCGTCTCGGGGTTGTACCAAGAGACCCAGTACTTC.

The V gene is TRBV7-2, the J gene TRBJ1-2; D gene unclear. Germline assignment: CDR1 SGHTA and CDR2 FQGNSA. V lost 0 bases and J 8 bases, leaving 10 bases between the germline ends. The CDR3 is 13 amino acids. The CDR3 loop is CASSLAQPKGYTF. For the CDR3, the DNA is TGTGCCAGCAGCTTAGCTCAACCGAAAGGCTACACCTTC.

Concerning this clone: The same CDR3 arises from other DNA sequences in this sample as well. The V gene is TRBV11-2, the J gene TRBJ1-2; D gene uncertain. The V gene lost 1 base and the J gene lost 7 bases, with 4 bases spanning the gap. Germline V gives CDR1 SGHAT, CDR2 FQNNGV. CDR3 length: 11 residues. The CDR3 is CASSLGVGYTF. CDR3 in DNA: TGTGCCAGCAGCTTAGGGGTTGGCTACACCTTC. Using reference TRBV11-2 and TRBJ1-2 for the parts outside the CDR3, the full variable domain is EAGVAQSPRYKIIEKRQSVAFWCNPISGHATLYWYQQILGQGPKLLIQFQNNGVVDDSQLPKDRFSAERLKGVDSTLKIQPAKLEDSAVYLCASSLGVGYTFGSGTRLTVV.

The chain joins TRBV18 to TRBJ2-7, with TRBD2 matching over 8 bases. Germline CDR1 reads KGHSH; CDR2 reads LQKENI. V lost 4 bases, J lost 1 base, and 6 bases stayed unmatched. The length of the CDR3 is 15 residues. The CDR3 DNA is TGTGCCAGCTCACAAGGAGCGGGAGAATCCTACGAGCAGTACTTC. This sequence encodes CASSQGAGESYEQYF.

The V call is TRBV4-1, the J call TRBJ2-5; 8 bases fit TRBD2. The CDR3 totals 16 residues. The J segment lost 4 bases and the V segment lost 3 bases, leaving 10 bases of the junction unmatched. From germline, CDR1 is MGHRA and CDR2 YSYEKL. DNA of the CDR3: TGCGCCAGCAGCCAGGCGACTAGCGAGAGGGGAGAGACCCAGTACTTC. This translates into CASSQATSERGETQYF.

Turning to this clone: Germline and junction disagree at one end, which may indicate a read error. This sequence joins TRBV18 and TRBJ1-2, with D possibly being TRBD1 (6 bases). The CDR3 sequence is 15 residues long. Per germline, CDR1 KGHSH and CDR2 LQKENI. The CDR3 loop is CASSAPVGADYGYTF. The CDR3 DNA reads TGTGCCAGCTCAGCACCGGTGGGGGCTGACTATGGCTACACCTTC.

This chain connects TRBV5-1 to TRBJ2-7; 8 bases are a match to TRBD1. Germline V gene data show CDR1 as SGHRS and CDR2 as YFSETQ. The junction had 7 bases not matched to a gene; V was cut back by 4 bases and J by 1 base. CDR3 size: 15 residues. In DNA form, the CDR3 reads TGCGCCAGCAGCATGGAGACAGGGGTATCCTACGAGCAGTACTTC. Its translation: CASSMETGVSYEQYF.

The chain carries TRBV7-9 and TRBJ2-7, with TRBD2 as a possible D gene (6 bases). The CDR3 extends over 14 amino acids. V was pared by 3 bases and J by 1 base, with 10 bases between. Germline assignment: CDR1 SEHNR and CDR2 FQNEAQ (reference sequence). The CDR3 loop reads CASSFPGLSYEQYF. DNA for the CDR3: TGTGCCAGCAGCTTTCCGGGACTGTCCTACGAGCAGTACTTC.

The V call is TRBV29-1, the J call TRBJ1-1; D gene unclear. This CDR3 comprises 14 residues. Trimming pared 3 bases from V and 2 bases from J, leaving 13 bases between. CDR1 is SQVTM, CDR2 ANQGSEA, per germline. CDR3 in amino acids: CSVDSRLSNTEAFF. The CDR3 nucleotides read TGCAGCGTTGACTCCAGATTATCCAACACTGAAGCTTTCTTT.

The J gene is TRBJ1-2, the V gene TRBV28; D is undetermined. Deletions cut 2 bases from V and 1 base from J, with 8 bases between. Germline CDR1 and CDR2: MDHEN and SYDVKM. CDR3 length equals 14 residues. CDR3 in amino acids: CASSLGGYNYGYTF. CDR3 bases: TGTGCCAGCAGTTTAGGTGGTTATAACTATGGCTACACCTTC.

The V gene is TRBV7-2, the J gene TRBJ1-1, with D uncertain. Trimming cost V 7 bases and J 3 bases, with 18 bases left between them. The CDR3 is made up of 15 amino acids. The germline CDR1 and CDR2 sequences are SGHTA and FQGNSA. CDR3 coding DNA: TGTGCCAGCACCCCGGGAGGGATCGGGGACACTGAAGCTTTCTTT. Protein product: CASTPGGIGDTEAFF.

This clone was detected once. V gene TRBV10-3 combines with J gene TRBJ1-3; D possibly corresponds to TRBD1 (5 bases). From germline, CDR1 is ENHRY and CDR2 SYGVKD. With 9 bases removed from V and 0 bases from J, the gap between germline ends came to 18 bases. The CDR3 extends over 16 amino acids. The CDR3: CAIKREETGSGNTIYF. The DNA for the CDR3 is TGTGCCATAAAAAGGGAGGAAACAGGCTCTGGAAACACCATATATTTT.

The table lists this clone with a count of one. At the DNA level, this CDR3 is encoded by other sequences in the same sample as well. The chain couples TRBV2 to TRBJ2-5; D is unclear. Germline values: CDR1 SNHLY, CDR2 FYNNEI. Trimming shortened V by 4 bases and J by 2 bases, and 8 bases separated the two germline ends. The CDR3 covers 13 residues. For the CDR3, the DNA is TGTGCCAGCAGTGTCAACAGACAAGAGACCCAGTACTTC. It is translated as CASSVNRQETQYF.

Points on this clone: The same CDR3 arises from other DNA sequences in this sample as well. The rearrangement joins TRBV6-5 to TRBJ2-7; the match to TRBD2 covers 9 bases. Trimming took 0 bases from V and 4 from J; bases not matched to a gene: 4. This CDR3 has 15 residues. Germline CDR1 reads MNHEY; CDR2 reads SVGAGI. CDR3 sequence reads: CASSYSSAGGYEQYF. CDR3 bases: TGTGCCAGCAGTTACTCTTCAGCGGGGGGTTACGAGCAGTACTTC.

This sequence joins TRBV5-6 and TRBJ1-5; 9 bases fit TRBD1. This CDR3 has 15 amino acids. Per germline, CDR1 SGHDT and CDR2 YYEEEE. J gave up 4 bases and V 6 bases, and 8 bases lay outside the gene matches. CDR3 DNA: TGTGCCAGCAAAAACCGGGACAGGGAGAATCAGCCCCAGCATTTT. It is translated as CASKNRDRENQPQHF. The whole variable domain, remainder taken from reference TRBV5-6 and TRBJ1-5, is DAGVTQSPTHLIKTRGQQVTLRCSPKSGHDTVSWYQQALGQGPQFIFQYYEEEERQRGNFPDRFSGHQFPNYSSELNVNALLLGDSALYLCASKNRDRENQPQHFGDGTRLSIL.

This clone appeared a single time. This rearrangement joins TRBV11-3 to TRBJ2-5; D unresolved. CDR3 length: 14 residues. V lost 1 base and J 5 bases, leaving 11 bases between the germline ends. Germline V gives CDR1 SGHNT, CDR2 YENEEA. CDR3 nucleotide sequence: TGTGCCAGCAGCTTAGGGCCGCAGAAGGAGACCCAGTACTTC. Translation gives CASSLGPQKETQYF.

The rearrangement links TRBV5-1 to TRBJ1-1, with 8 positions matching TRBD1. J lost 8 bases, V lost 0 bases, and 6 bases had no gene match. The CDR3 has 14 residues. The germline V gene has CDR1 SGHRS and CDR2 YFSETQ. The CDR3 DNA sequence: TGCGCCAGCAGCTTGGGCGGGACAGGCTACGAAGCTTTCTTT. Protein sequence: CASSLGGTGYEAFF.

This sequence joins TRBV27 and TRBJ2-7; D not certain. V was clipped by 0 bases and J by 3 bases, with 15 bases between them. Looked up from germline, CDR1 is MNHEY and CDR2 is SMNVEV (reference sequence). The CDR3 totals 16 residues. The CDR3 protein is CASSLSVASGDYEQYF. As DNA, the CDR3 is TGTGCCAGCAGTTTATCGGTTGCTAGTGGGGACTACGAGCAGTACTTC.

This clone was observed once. J is TRBJ2-5 and V is TRBV5-4; D possibly corresponds to TRBD2 (5 bases). Trimming cost V 2 bases and J 1 base, with 21 bases left between them. CDR3 length: 18 residues. Germline V gene lookup returns CDR1 SGHNT and CDR2 YYREEE (reference sequence). The CDR3 is CASSLKGLSRTIQETQYF. CDR3 DNA sequence: TGTGCCAGCAGCTTAAAAGGACTTTCCCGTACTATCCAAGAGACCCAGTACTTC.

The chain combines TRBV7-9 with TRBJ1-2; D perhaps matches TRBD1 (6 bases). The CDR3 runs to 18 residues. CDR1 and CDR2 from the germline V gene are SEHNR and FQNEAQ (reference sequence). V was trimmed by 7 bases and J by 8 bases, leaving 32 bases between them. CDR3 loop: CASTGRGGGGYTDGGYTF. The CDR3 DNA reads TGTGCCAGCACCGGAAGGGGGGGAGGCGGCTACACCGACGGCGGCTACACCTTC.

The rearrangement uses TRBV5-1 and TRBJ1-6, with D possibly matching TRBD1 (5 bases). The CDR3 consists of 12 residues. Looked up from germline, CDR1 is SGHRS and CDR2 is YFSETQ. Trimming left V 4 bases short and J 11 bases short, with 10 bases between. The CDR3 loop is CASSPGTPPLHF. DNA of the CDR3: TGCGCCAGCAGCCCGGGGACCCCACCCCTCCACTTT.

The V call is TRBV5-4, the J call TRBJ1-6; the D gene is possibly TRBD1 (5 bases). This CDR3 is built from 14 residues. V was cut by 1 base and J by 11 bases, with 13 bases left in between. CDR1 is SGHNT and CDR2 is YYREEE in the germline V gene (reference sequence). CDR3 in amino acids: CASSLPRDRTPLHF. DNA for the CDR3: TGTGCCAGCAGCTTGCCCAGGGACCGAACACCCCTCCACTTT.